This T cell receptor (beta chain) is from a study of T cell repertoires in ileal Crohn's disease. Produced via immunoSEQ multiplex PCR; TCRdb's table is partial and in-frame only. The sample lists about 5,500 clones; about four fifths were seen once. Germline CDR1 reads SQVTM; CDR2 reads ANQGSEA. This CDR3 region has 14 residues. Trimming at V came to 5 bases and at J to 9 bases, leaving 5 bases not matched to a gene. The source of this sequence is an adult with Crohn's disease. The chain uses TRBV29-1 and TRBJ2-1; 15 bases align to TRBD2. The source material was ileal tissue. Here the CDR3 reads CSVKGLAGGIEQFF. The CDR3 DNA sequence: TGCAGCGTTAAGGGACTAGCGGGAGGTATTGAGCAGTTCTTC.